This T cell receptor beta chain emerged from a study of CD8+CD57+ T cells in acquired aplastic anemia. In the study overall: Around 3.5 ug was the average amount of DNA from sorted CD4+ and CD8+ cells. Study results and limitations: A set of approximately 29 CD8+ CDR3 sequences was shared between patients and controls, and these sequences appeared highly expressed in patients.

In regard to this clonotype: Antigen specificity is unknown. This clone may be a read error of a much larger clone one base away.

Those patients picked for sequencing had displayed CD8+CD57+ cell expansion on flow cytometry. Everyone among the patients had severe acquired aplastic anemia. Prior therapy had not been administered to any patient at the time of blood sampling. Genomic DNA, serving as template, underwent TCR beta VDJ and CDR3 profiling. TCRdb processed the reads anew with MiXCR; each CDR3 protein has one entry. The repertoire includes about 250,000 distinct CDR3 sequences, around 45% of them detected once, and approximately 8% sits in the top ten. This CDR3 spans 15 amino acids. The germline V gene has CDR1 SGHTS and CDR2 YDEGEE. With 0 bases clipped from V and 6 bases from J, the junction kept 9 bases outside the gene matches.

This sequence was found in a human donor with aplastic anemia. The chain employs TRBV5-8 and TRBJ2-7; 7 nucleotides match TRBD1. Sequencing was performed on sorted CD4+, CD8+, or CD8+CD57+ T cells (not recorded which) from PBMCs. CDR3 DNA: TGTGCCAGCAGCTTGGAGGGCAGGGGGATCGGCGAGCAGTACTTC. Encoded protein: CASSLEGRGIGEQYF.